These T cell receptor beta chains were read from a single sample in a study of blood T cell repertoires in COVID-19. Method: immunoSEQ multiplex PCR; TCRdb's copy keeps in-frame clones and lacks some. The repertoire holds tens of thousands of clones, around nine tenths seen once, with under 6.5% in the top ten. The sequencing input was peripheral blood. These receptors were collected from a human donor in a cohort sampled during active COVID-19. Both conserved end residues are part of each CDR3. Each record gives: clone size, CDR3 length, V gene, J gene, D gene, CDR3 protein, CDR3 DNA. A D gene is named only where the DNA matches it firmly. Expanded clones get a size class; other rows say once, few or many, or leave the size out.

>once|17|TRBV4-3|TRBJ2-1|NA
CASSQELWKAGYNEQFF
TGCGCCAGCAGCCAAGAGCTTTGGAAGGCGGGGTACAATGAGCAGTTCTTC
>NA|15|TRBV5-1|TRBJ1-4|NA
CASSLGTATNEKLFF
TGCGCCAGCAGCTTGGGGACAGCAACTAATGAAAAACTGTTTTTT
>NA|13|TRBV4-3|TRBJ1-1|NA
CASSPSTVTEAFF
TGCGCCAGCAGCCCGTCGACAGTCACTGAAGCTTTCTTT
>NA|14|TRBV19|TRBJ1-2|NA
CASNWVGAGYGYTF
TGTGCCAGTAACTGGGTAGGGGCTGGCTATGGCTACACCTTC
>NA|12|TRBV12-5|TRBJ2-7|NA
CASAEQGYEQYF
TGTGCTAGTGCAGAGCAGGGCTACGAGCAGTACTTC
>NA|14|TRBV7-9|TRBJ1-1|TRBD1
CASSLQGANTEAFF
TGTGCCAGCAGCCTACAGGGGGCGAACACTGAAGCTTTCTTT
>once|13|TRBV11-2|TRBJ1-2|NA
CASSLDREDGYTF
TGTGCCAGCAGCTTAGACAGGGAGGATGGCTACACCTTC
>NA|16|TRBV7-9|TRBJ1-4|TRBD1
CASSLETTGAGEKLFF
TGTGCCAGCAGCTTAGAGACGACAGGGGCCGGTGAAAAACTGTTTTTT
>NA|13|TRBV19|TRBJ1-1|NA
CASSIFRDTEAFF
TGTGCCAGTAGTATATTCCGGGACACTGAAGCTTTCTTT
>NA|14|TRBV19|TRBJ1-1|NA
CASSIWGVRGEAFF
TGTGCCAGTAGTATCTGGGGGGTCAGAGGTGAAGCTTTCTTT
>NA|13|TRBV6-5|TRBJ2-7|TRBD1
CASRQGIAYEQYF
TGTGCCAGCCGACAGGGGATCGCCTACGAGCAGTACTTC
>once|15|TRBV19|TRBJ1-1|TRBD1
CASRPTGGGSIEAFF
TGTGCCAGTAGACCGACAGGGGGCGGTTCTATTGAAGCTTTCTTT
>NA|17|TRBV7-9|TRBJ2-2|NA
CASIPAEGAVDTGELFF
TGTGCCAGCATCCCTGCGGAGGGGGCAGTCGACACCGGGGAGCTGTTTTTT
>NA|16|TRBV10-3|TRBJ1-5|TRBD1
CAISGGTGQGNQPQHF
TGTGCCATCAGTGGGGGGACAGGCCAGGGCAATCAGCCCCAGCATTTT
>NA|15|TRBV10-1|TRBJ1-1|NA
CASSGSRGKNTEAFF
TGCGCCAGCAGTGGAAGCAGAGGAAAGAACACTGAAGCTTTCTTT
>once|14|TRBV6-1|TRBJ2-3|NA
CASSDGHSTDTQYF
TGTGCCAGCAGTGACGGACATAGCACAGATACGCAGTATTTT
>NA|13|TRBV7-2|TRBJ1-2|NA
CASSLGQDYGYTF
TGTGCCAGCAGCTTAGGACAGGACTATGGCTACACCTTC
>NA|15|TRBV7-2|TRBJ2-7|TRBD1
CASSLAGTGGYEQYF
TGTGCCAGCAGCTTAGCCGGGACAGGGGGCTACGAGCAGTACTTC
>NA|13|TRBV5-4|TRBJ2-5|TRBD1
CASSEFRGTGEYF
TGTGCCAGCAGCGAATTCCGCGGGACAGGGGAGTACTTC
>NA|17|TRBV5-1|TRBJ2-3|TRBD2
CASSNPLLAGGTDTQYF
TGCGCCAGCAGCAACCCTCTACTAGCGGGGGGGACAGATACGCAGTATTTT
>NA|16|TRBV7-2|TRBJ2-7|TRBD2
CASSLLAGGPVYEQYF
TGTGCCAGCAGCTTACTAGCGGGGGGGCCTGTCTACGAGCAGTACTTC
>NA|13|TRBV7-8|TRBJ1-5|NA
CASSLDTNQPQHF
TGTGCCAGCAGTTTAGACACCAATCAGCCCCAGCATTTT
>NA|14|TRBV29-1|TRBJ1-1|NA
CSALPGHQNTEAFF
TGCAGCGCTCTCCCGGGACACCAGAACACTGAAGCTTTCTTT
>NA|15|TRBV7-2|TRBJ2-7|TRBD2
CASSGRGGPYNEQYF
TGTGCCAGCAGCGGTCGCGGGGGGCCCTATAACGAGCAGTACTTC
>NA|15|TRBV7-6|TRBJ2-7|NA
CASRLSAGSVYEQYF
TGTGCCAGCAGACTTAGTGCAGGGTCGGTCTACGAGCAGTACTTC
>NA|15|TRBV24-1|TRBJ2-1|NA
CATSDSGTALREQFF
TGTGCCACCAGTGACTCTGGGACTGCCCTGAGGGAGCAGTTCTTC
>NA|14|TRBV5-5|TRBJ2-3|NA
CASSLGLGADTQYF
TGTGCCAGCAGCTTGGGACTAGGTGCAGATACGCAGTATTTT
>NA|16|TRBV7-3|TRBJ2-3|NA
CASSPPPSHGTDTQYF
TGTGCCAGCAGCCCCCCCCCTAGTCATGGGACAGATACGCAGTATTTT
>few|13|TRBV6-2/TRBV6-3|TRBJ1-5|TRBD1
CASSPGGWQPQHF
TGTGCCAGCAGTCCAGGGGGCTGGCAGCCCCAGCATTTT
>few|15|TRBV5-6|TRBJ2-3|NA
CASSFRQRPTDTQYF
TGTGCCAGCAGCTTCAGACAGAGACCCACAGATACGCAGTATTTT
>NA|15|TRBV7-3|TRBJ1-1|NA
CASSLNSGGYTEAFF
TGTGCCAGCAGCTTGAACTCCGGGGGGTACACTGAAGCTTTCTTT
>NA|19|TRBV6-4|TRBJ1-2|NA
CASSAPAGLGPPSVLGYTF
TGTGCCAGCAGCGCTCCTGCGGGCCTAGGCCCCCCTTCGGTGCTCGGCTACACCTTC
>once|14|TRBV7-8|TRBJ2-7|NA
CAGSRGAFADEQYF
TGTGCCGGAAGTCGGGGGGCCTTTGCCGACGAGCAGTACTTC
>NA|15|TRBV5-1|TRBJ2-2|TRBD1
CASVLGTADTGELFF
TGCGCCAGCGTCCTCGGGACAGCGGACACCGGGGAGCTGTTTTTT
>NA|15|TRBV5-8|TRBJ1-2|TRBD1
CASSRGTGGAYGYTF
TGTGCCAGCAGCCGCGGGACAGGGGGGGCCTATGGCTACACCTTC
>NA|12|TRBV29-1|TRBJ2-7|TRBD2
CSARGLALEQYF
TGCAGCGCGCGGGGACTAGCGTTGGAGCAGTACTTC
>few|17|TRBV7-2|TRBJ2-5|NA
CASSLALQGYLQETQYF
TGTGCCAGCAGCTTAGCATTGCAGGGCTATCTCCAAGAGACCCAGTACTTC
>NA|14|TRBV11-1|TRBJ1-1|NA
CASNQFSRDTEAFF
TGTGCCAGCAACCAATTCTCGAGGGACACTGAAGCTTTCTTT
>NA|15|TRBV4-3|TRBJ1-2|NA
CASSQGGRGRYGYTF
TGCGCCAGCAGCCAAGGGGGCAGGGGACGATATGGCTACACCTTC
>NA|15|TRBV7-9|TRBJ2-4|NA
CASSLPFPVQGIQYF
TGTGCCAGCAGCTTACCCTTTCCAGTTCAGGGCATTCAGTACTTC
>NA|13|TRBV7-9|TRBJ2-7|NA
CASSLSSGNEQYF
TGTGCCAGCAGCTTATCATCCGGGAACGAGCAGTACTTC
>NA|13|TRBV30|TRBJ1-4|TRBD1
CAWSGTGGRELFF
TGTGCCTGGAGCGGGACAGGGGGCCGGGAACTGTTTTTT
>NA|13|TRBV7-3|TRBJ1-2|TRBD1
CASSPTGTGDYTF
TGTGCCAGCAGCCCGACCGGGACAGGCGACTACACCTTC
>NA|16|TRBV7-9|TRBJ2-3|NA
CASSLEGGYGTDTQYF
TGTGCCAGCAGCTTAGAGGGGGGGTATGGCACAGATACGCAGTATTTT
>NA|17|TRBV9|TRBJ1-6|NA
CASSDPGGAAYNSPLHF
TGTGCCAGCAGCGACCCGGGGGGGGCCGCCTATAATTCACCCCTCCACTTT
>NA|15|TRBV30|TRBJ2-1|NA
CAWSGSGVSYNEQFF
TGTGCCTGGAGTGGGTCAGGGGTCTCGTACAATGAGCAGTTCTTC
>NA|13|TRBV11-3|TRBJ2-7|TRBD1
CASSRDRVSEQYF
TGTGCCAGCAGCCGGGACAGGGTTTCCGAGCAGTACTTC
>NA|15|TRBV5-1|TRBJ2-6|NA
CASSMGAGGANVLTF
TGCGCCAGCAGCATGGGGGCGGGTGGGGCCAACGTCCTGACTTTC
>NA|18|TRBV7-2|TRBJ2-2|TRBD2
CASTRGGTSGGGTGELFF
TGTGCCAGCACCCGTGGGGGTACTAGCGGGGGGGGCACCGGGGAGCTGTTTTTT
>NA|13|TRBV6-1|TRBJ1-1|TRBD1
CASSEGTGTEAFF
TGTGCCAGCAGTGAAGGGACAGGCACTGAAGCTTTCTTT
>NA|14|TRBV7-9|TRBJ2-7|NA
CASSRLGLRGEQYF
TGTGCCAGCAGTCGCCTGGGGCTACGGGGGGAGCAGTACTTC
>NA|17|TRBV7-6|TRBJ1-5|NA
CATSPAPTRLSNQPQHF
TGTGCCACCTCCCCGGCCCCTACGAGGCTGAGCAATCAGCCCCAGCATTTT
>NA|16|TRBV6-6|TRBJ1-1|NA
CASSYSHRVMNTEAFF
TGTGCCAGCAGTTACTCTCACAGGGTCATGAACACTGAAGCTTTCTTT
>NA|14|TRBV7-6|TRBJ1-1|TRBD1
CASSLGDRGTEAFF
TGTGCCAGCAGCTTAGGGGACAGGGGAACTGAAGCTTTCTTT